One and the same sample provided the 27 T cell receptor beta chains below, sequenced in a study of cytomegalovirus exposure and HLA in healthy donors. PCR used 60 Vbeta primers and 13 Jbeta primers. Libraries were prepared by immunoSEQ multiplex PCR; TCRdb keeps only in-frame clonotypes and omits some of them. The top ten hold around 3.2% of the sample, which has around 93,000 clones, 65% to 90% seen once. The sequencing sample was made of PBMCs. These receptors were taken from a man aged 25-40 years in good health and CMV-seropositive.

This sequence joins TRBV29-1 and TRBJ1-2, with 8 bases matching TRBD1. CDR1 and CDR2 (germline): SQVTM, ANQGSEA. The CDR3 loop spans 13 amino acids. V gave up 4 bases and J gave up 6 bases; unmatched junction bases: 7. The CDR3 DNA is TGCAGCGTTGTGGGACGGACAGGGAATGGCTACACCTTC. This encodes CSVVGRTGNGYTF.

In DNA form, the CDR3 reads TGTGCCTGGAGTTATACCGGGACTAGGGAAGAGACCCAGTACTTC. Protein sequence: CAWSYTGTREETQYF. The chain links TRBV30 to TRBJ2-5; 8 bases agree with TRBD2. The CDR3 contains 15 residues. V gave up 2 bases and J gave up 3 bases; unmatched junction bases: 8. Germline CDR1 GTSNPN, CDR2 SVGIG (reference sequence).

J is TRBJ2-7 and V is TRBV14, with TRBD1 identical over 9 bases. With V trimmed by 4 bases and J by 6 bases, 10 bases remained unmatched. The CDR3 contains 15 residues. Per the germline V gene, CDR1 is SGHDN and CDR2 is FVKESK. The CDR3 spells CASSRRDRVFGEQYF. The CDR3 bases are TGTGCCAGCAGCCGAAGGGACAGGGTTTTCGGCGAGCAGTACTTC.

The genes are TRBV4-2 and TRBJ1-5, with D possibly TRBD1 on 6 matching bases. The V end lost 5 bases, the J end lost 5 bases, and 19 bases lay between the germline ends. This CDR3 is 16 amino acids long. CDR1 LGHNA and CDR2 YNFKEQ come from the germline V gene. The CDR3 protein is CASSYRLGAGDQPQHF. The CDR3 bases are TGTGCCAGCAGCTACAGACTGGGGGCGGGGGATCAGCCCCAGCATTTT.

The rearrangement links TRBV10-1 to TRBJ2-2; TRBD2 matches 10 bases. From germline, CDR1 is WNHNN and CDR2 SYGVQD (reference sequence). The CDR3 has 22 amino acids. V lost 6 bases to trimming and J lost 0 bases; unmatched junction nucleotides: 22. CDR3 nucleotides: TGCGCCAGCAGCTCATTAGGACTAGCGGCAAACTACCTAGCGACGAACACCGGGGAGCTGTTTTTT. It encodes CASSSLGLAANYLATNTGELFF.

The chain recombines TRBV27 with TRBJ2-7; the match to TRBD1 covers 8 bases. CDR1 MNHEY and CDR2 SMNVEV come from the germline V gene (reference sequence). CDR3 size: 15 residues. The J segment lost 4 bases and the V segment lost 4 bases, leaving 9 bases of the junction unmatched. As DNA, the CDR3 is TGTGCCAGCAGTTCCCGGACAGGGATACGGTACGAGCAGTACTTC. It encodes CASSSRTGIRYEQYF.

The chain joins TRBV4-2 to TRBJ2-2; D gene unclear. CDR3 length: 13 amino acids. The germline V gene encodes CDR1 LGHNA and CDR2 YNFKEQ. Trimming cost V 0 bases and J 7 bases, with 6 bases left between them. CDR3 region: CASSQDGGGELFF. The CDR3 DNA sequence: TGTGCCAGCAGCCAAGATGGCGGCGGGGAGCTGTTTTTT.

Only a few counts were recorded for this clone. This chain joins TRBV11-2 and TRBJ2-7, with D perhaps matching TRBD1 (5 bases). From germline, CDR1 is SGHAT and CDR2 FQNNGV. This CDR3 has 12 residues. Trimming stripped 7 bases from V and 0 bases from J, with 7 bases between. This CDR3 reads CASKTVSYEQYF. The DNA for the CDR3 is TGTGCCAGCAAGACAGTCTCCTACGAGCAGTACTTC.

V is TRBV5-1 and J is TRBJ2-3, with 13 bases identical to TRBD2. The CDR3 runs to 16 residues. V lost 4 bases and J lost 5; bases outside the gene matches: 7. Germline CDR1 reads SGHRS; CDR2 reads YFSETQ. CDR3 loop: CASSAPGLAGKDTQYF. CDR3 sequence (DNA): TGCGCCAGCAGCGCCCCGGGACTAGCGGGAAAAGATACGCAGTATTTT.

This clone was seen more than once but under ten times. The chain has TRBV6-5 and TRBJ1-1, with a possible D match to TRBD1 (5 bases). Germline V gene sequence: CDR1 MNHEY, CDR2 SVGAGI. There are 16 residues in the CDR3. The germline V and J ends were trimmed by 0 bases and 8 bases, with 19 bases remaining between them. The CDR3 region is CASSYSIGQGGTEAFF. The CDR3 coding sequence is TGTGCCAGCAGTTACTCGATAGGGCAGGGAGGTACGGAAGCTTTCTTT.

The chain uses TRBV6-5 and TRBJ2-2; 7 positions agree with TRBD1. With V trimmed by 6 bases and J by 1 base, 5 bases remained unmatched. This CDR3 contains 15 residues. Germline-derived CDR1 and CDR2 are MNHEY and SVGAGI. CDR3 region: CASSPGTVNTGELFF. CDR3 DNA: TGTGCCAGCAGCCCCGGGACAGTGAACACCGGGGAGCTGTTTTTT.

The J gene is TRBJ2-1, the V gene TRBV30; 14 nucleotides line up with TRBD2. CDR3 length: 20 residues. Germline loops: CDR1 GTSNPN, CDR2 SVGIG (reference sequence). Trimming at V came to 1 base and at J to 3 bases, leaving 14 bases not matched to a gene. The CDR3, as DNA: TGTGCCTGGAGTGGCCCTGGGACTAGCGGGAGCTCCTCAAACTACAATGAGCAGTTCTTC. It codes for CAWSGPGTSGSSSNYNEQFF.

This chain uses TRBV27 with TRBJ2-1; tentatively, D is TRBD1 (5 bases). The CDR3 spans 15 residues. Trimming took off 2 bases at V and 6 bases at J, with 14 bases between the two ends. Germline V CDR1 and CDR2: MNHEY, SMNVEV (reference sequence). The CDR3 sequence: CASSLGEYRGNEQFF. The CDR3 DNA sequence: TGTGCCAGCAGTTTAGGAGAGTATAGGGGCAATGAGCAGTTCTTC.

This chain links TRBV5-1 with TRBJ2-1; D uncertain. V was clipped by 0 bases and J by 10 bases, with 8 bases between them. Germline-derived CDR1 and CDR2 are SGHRS and YFSETQ. This CDR3 has 12 amino acids. For the CDR3, the DNA is TGCGCCAGCAGCTTGGGCGGCCGGGAGCAGTTCTTC. As protein: CASSLGGREQFF.

As DNA, the CDR3 is TGTGCCAGCAGTGACATAATAGGCGGCGGGGGCAATCAGCCCCAGCATTTT. Translated: CASSDIIGGGGNQPQHF. The chain has TRBV6-1 and TRBJ1-5; D not resolved. The CDR3 extends over 17 amino acids. Germline loops: CDR1 MNHNS, CDR2 SASEGT. Trimming took 3 bases from V and 2 from J, leaving 17 bases between them.

This chain joins TRBV18 and TRBJ1-4, with no clear D. The germline V gene has CDR1 KGHSH and CDR2 LQKENI. V lost 3 bases and J lost 8, with 22 bases in between. The CDR3 has 17 amino acids. CDR3 sequence reads: CASSPRMGSHEGEKLFF. In DNA form, the CDR3 reads TGTGCCAGCTCACCTCGGATGGGGTCGCACGAGGGAGAAAAACTGTTTTTT.

The chain combines TRBV5-1 with TRBJ2-7; D possibly corresponds to TRBD1 (5 bases). The CDR3 contains 12 residues. Per the germline V gene, CDR1 is SGHRS and CDR2 is YFSETQ. V lost 5 bases and J lost 12, with 18 bases in between. Here the CDR3 DNA reads TGCGCCAGCAGTGCTGGGATGGGGCAAGGGTACTTC. Protein: CASSAGMGQGYF.

In nucleotides, the CDR3 is TGTGCCAGCCTCCTAGACAGGCCGAATAATTCACCCCTCCACTTT. The encoded protein is CASLLDRPNNSPLHF. The chain is built from TRBV6-1 and TRBJ1-6; perhaps TRBD1 as D (6 bases). The CDR3 runs 15 residues. Trimming removed 8 bases at V and 5 bases at J, with 16 bases between. Germline CDR1 reads MNHNS; CDR2 reads SASEGT.

The chain employs TRBV9 and TRBJ2-7, with a possible D match to TRBD1 (6 bases). Trimming left V 3 bases short and J 2 bases short, with 12 bases between. Per the germline V gene, CDR1 is SGDLS and CDR2 is YYNGEE. This CDR3 is built from 14 residues. DNA of the CDR3: TGTGCCAGCAGCGCCCGGGACATGCCCTACGAGCAGTACTTC. This gives the protein CASSARDMPYEQYF.

This chain connects TRBV7-2 to TRBJ2-7; 12 bases are shared with TRBD2. This CDR3 comprises 15 residues. Germline CDR1 reads SGHTA; CDR2 reads FQGNSA. Unmatched junction bases numbered 8, after V lost 5 bases and J lost 6 bases. This CDR3 reads CASSHSSGRVGEQYF. CDR3 DNA: TGTGCCAGCAGCCACTCTAGCGGGAGGGTTGGCGAGCAGTACTTC.

This chain joins TRBV10-3 and TRBJ1-1; the D gene is possibly TRBD1 (5 bases). V was clipped by 3 bases and J by 1 base, with 9 bases between them. Germline V gene sequence: CDR1 ENHRY, CDR2 SYGVKD. The CDR3 loop spans 14 amino acids. In DNA, the CDR3 is TGTGCCATCAGTGAAGGGGAGGGGAACACTGAAGCTTTCTTT. Translated: CAISEGEGNTEAFF.

The table lists this clone with a count of one. This chain joins TRBV6-5 and TRBJ2-2; the match to TRBD1 covers 8 bases. V shed 5 bases, J shed 4 bases, and the junction held 3 bases outside the gene matches. The CDR3 spans 14 residues. Per germline, CDR1 MNHEY and CDR2 SVGAGI. This chain's CDR3 is CASSETGATGELFF. In nucleotides, the CDR3 is TGTGCCAGCAGTGAGACAGGGGCCACCGGGGAGCTGTTTTTT.

J is TRBJ2-7 and V is TRBV6-5; a weak D match, TRBD1 (5 bases). The V gene's germline CDR1 is MNHEY and CDR2 SVGAGI. This CDR3 has 12 residues. The germline V and J ends were trimmed by 6 bases and 5 bases, with 11 bases remaining between them. The DNA of the CDR3 is TGTGCCAGCAGGAAGTCAGGGCACGAGCAGTACTTC. It yields the protein CASRKSGHEQYF.

The chain combines TRBV6-5 with TRBJ2-2, with D perhaps TRBD1 (6 bases). The CDR3 length is 16 residues. From germline, CDR1 is MNHEY and CDR2 SVGAGI. The ends were cut back, 1 base at V and 1 base at J, with 10 bases in the middle. CDR3 protein: CASSYWGTQNTGELFF. CDR3 DNA: TGTGCCAGCAGTTACTGGGGGACACAGAACACCGGGGAGCTGTTTTTT.

The chain carries TRBV7-9 and TRBJ1-1, with a tentative D call TRBD1 (6 bases). The CDR3 covers 14 residues. The germline gives CDR1 SEHNR, CDR2 FQNEAQ (reference sequence). CDR3 residues: CKRARGDMNTEAFF. In DNA form, the CDR3 reads TGTAAAAGGGCCCGGGGGGACATGAACACTGAAGCTTTCTTT.

The rearrangement links TRBV28 to TRBJ2-1; no firm D call. The CDR3 extends over 13 amino acids. The germline V and J ends were trimmed by 6 bases and 0 bases, with 6 bases remaining between them. Germline CDR1 reads MDHEN; CDR2 reads SYDVKM. CDR3 in DNA: TGTGCCAGCAGACAGAGCTCCTACAATGAGCAGTTCTTC. The encoded protein is CASRQSSYNEQFF.

The rearrangement uses TRBV2 and TRBJ2-5; TRBD1 matches 10 bases. The J call may be faulty, since TRBJ2-7 better matches the DNA end. CDR3 size: 14 residues. Germline V lookup: CDR1 SNHLY, CDR2 FYNNEI. The CDR3 spells CASTGQGDRYEQYF. CDR3 nucleotides: TGTGCCAGCACCGGACAGGGGGACCGTTACGAGCAGTACTTC.